In its sample, the clone carrying this T cell receptor beta chain was seen many times. The data belong to a study of T cells in Graves' hyperthyroidism and ophthalmopathy. Regions amplified from RNA transcripts were the TCR beta CDR3 regions. The HTBI primer set drove a first-round RT-PCR of the TCR CDR3. Each CDR3 protein gets one entry after TCRdb re-called the multiplex PCR reads with MiXCR. The table includes roughly 350,000 distinct CDR3 sequences, roughly an eighth detected once. CDR1 SGHRS and CDR2 YFSETQ come from the germline V gene. V was pared by 4 bases and J by 1 base, with 17 bases between. This CDR3 contains 16 residues.

The material sequenced was blood. V usage is TRBV5-1 and J usage is TRBJ1-1, with a tentative D call TRBD1 (5 bases). This receptor was identified in a woman aged 40 to 50 with Graves' ophthalmopathy. CDR3 DNA sequence: TGCGCCAGCAGCCGGGAGCCAGGGAAGGGGAACACTGAAGCTTTCTTT. Its protein is CASSREPGKGNTEAFF.